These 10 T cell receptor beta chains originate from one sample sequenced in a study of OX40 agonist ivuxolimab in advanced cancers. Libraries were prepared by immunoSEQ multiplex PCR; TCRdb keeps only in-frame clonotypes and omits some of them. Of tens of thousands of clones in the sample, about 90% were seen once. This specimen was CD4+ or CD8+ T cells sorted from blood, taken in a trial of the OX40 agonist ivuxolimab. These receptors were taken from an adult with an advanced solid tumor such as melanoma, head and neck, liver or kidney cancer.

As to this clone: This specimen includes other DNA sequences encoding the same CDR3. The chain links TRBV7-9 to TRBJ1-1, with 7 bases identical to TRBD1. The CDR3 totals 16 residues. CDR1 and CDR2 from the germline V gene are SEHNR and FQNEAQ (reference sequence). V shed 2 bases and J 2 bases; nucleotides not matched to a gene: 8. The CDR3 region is CASSLPQTGFNTEAFF. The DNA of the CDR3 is TGTGCCAGCAGCTTACCCCAGACAGGGTTTAACACTGAAGCTTTCTTT.

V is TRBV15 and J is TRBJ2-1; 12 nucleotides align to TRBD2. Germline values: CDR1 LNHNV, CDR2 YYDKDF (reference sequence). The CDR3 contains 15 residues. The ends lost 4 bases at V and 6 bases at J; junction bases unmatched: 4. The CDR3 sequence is CATSIGTSGSNEQFF. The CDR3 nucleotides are TGTGCCACCAGCATCGGGACTAGCGGGTCCAATGAGCAGTTCTTC.

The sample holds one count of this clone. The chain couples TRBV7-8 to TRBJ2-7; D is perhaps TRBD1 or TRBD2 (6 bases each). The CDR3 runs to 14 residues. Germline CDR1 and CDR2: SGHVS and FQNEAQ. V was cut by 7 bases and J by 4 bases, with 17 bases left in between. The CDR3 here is CASTVDTGRYEQYF. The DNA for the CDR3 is TGTGCCAGCACCGTCGATACAGGGAGGTACGAGCAGTACTTC.

The CDR3 sequence is CAATLDIYSNQPQHF. The CDR3 DNA follows: TGTGCCGCCACCCTCGACATTTATAGCAATCAGCCCCAGCATTTT. This sequence joins TRBV6-1 and TRBJ1-5; unclear D gene. V shed 11 bases and J shed 0 bases, with 17 bases lying between them. CDR1 and CDR2 (germline): MNHNS, SASEGT. The CDR3 loop spans 15 amino acids.

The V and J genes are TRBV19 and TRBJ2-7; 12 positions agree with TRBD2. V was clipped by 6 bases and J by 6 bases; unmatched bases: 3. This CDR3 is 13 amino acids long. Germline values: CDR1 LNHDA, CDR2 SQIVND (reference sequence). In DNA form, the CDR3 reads TGTGCCAGTAGGACTAGCGGGAGTTTCGAGCAGTACTTC. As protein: CASRTSGSFEQYF. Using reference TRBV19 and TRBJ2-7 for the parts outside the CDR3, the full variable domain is DGGITQSPKYLFRKEGQNVTLSCEQNLNHDAMYWYRQDPGQGLRLIYYSQIVNDFQKGDIAEGYSVSREKKESFPLTVTSAQKNPTAFYLCASRTSGSFEQYFGPGTRLTVT.

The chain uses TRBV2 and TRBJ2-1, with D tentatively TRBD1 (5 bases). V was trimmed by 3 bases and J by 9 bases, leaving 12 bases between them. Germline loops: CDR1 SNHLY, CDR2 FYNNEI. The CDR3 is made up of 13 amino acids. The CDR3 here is CASSDVGVVEQFF. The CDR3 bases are TGTGCCAGCAGTGATGTAGGGGTGGTTGAGCAGTTCTTC.

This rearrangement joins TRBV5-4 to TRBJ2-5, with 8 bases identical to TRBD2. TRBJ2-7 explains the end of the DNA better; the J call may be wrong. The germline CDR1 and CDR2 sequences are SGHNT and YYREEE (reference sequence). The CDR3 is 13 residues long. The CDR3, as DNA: TGTGCCAGCAGCCATTTAGCGGGAAACGAGCAGTACTTC. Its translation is CASSHLAGNEQYF.

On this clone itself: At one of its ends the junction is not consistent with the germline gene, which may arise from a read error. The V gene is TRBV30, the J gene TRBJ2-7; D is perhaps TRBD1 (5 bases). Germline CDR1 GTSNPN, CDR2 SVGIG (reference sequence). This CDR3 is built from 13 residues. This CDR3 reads CAWTQGNAYGQYF. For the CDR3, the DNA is TGTGCCTGGACCCAGGGTAATGCCTACGGGCAGTACTTC.

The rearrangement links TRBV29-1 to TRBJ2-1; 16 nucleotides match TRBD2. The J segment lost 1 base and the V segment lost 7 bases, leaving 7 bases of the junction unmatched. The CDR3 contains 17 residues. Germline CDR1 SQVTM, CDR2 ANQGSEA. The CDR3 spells CSAPGTSGRGSYNEQFF. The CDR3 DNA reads TGCAGCGCTCCCGGGACTAGCGGGAGGGGATCCTACAATGAGCAGTTCTTC.

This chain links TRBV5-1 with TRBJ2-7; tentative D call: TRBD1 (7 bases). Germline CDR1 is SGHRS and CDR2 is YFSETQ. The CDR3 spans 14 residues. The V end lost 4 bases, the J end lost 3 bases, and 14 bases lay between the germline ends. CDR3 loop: CASSRRGTDYEQYF. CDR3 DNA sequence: TGCGCCAGCAGCCGCCGCGGGACAGACTACGAGCAGTACTTC.